Sequencing of this TCR beta chain was carried out in a study of blood T cells in healthy people across ages. Primers used in a second PCR of about 6 to 11 cycles were a sample-barcoded 5' primer and a J-beta primer mix. Sequencing recovered at least 3 million CDR3-containing paired-end reads from each sample. TCRdb re-called the 5' RACE reads with MiXCR, one entry per CDR3 protein. The table shows roughly 1,500,000 distinct CDR3 sequences, with about 40% occurring only once. Looked up from germline, CDR1 is DFQATT and CDR2 is SNEGSKA (reference sequence). This CDR3 region has 15 residues. With 0 bases removed from V and 4 bases from J, the gap between germline ends came to 15 bases. Extractions gave at least 5 micrograms of total RNA per sample.

The chain joins TRBV20-1 to TRBJ1-2; D unclear. This receptor was obtained from a woman aged 18-29 years in good health. Sequencing was performed on blood. In DNA, the CDR3 is TGCAGTGCTAGAGATCGGACGGGAACACCCTATGGCTACACCTTC. It translates to CSARDRTGTPYGYTF.